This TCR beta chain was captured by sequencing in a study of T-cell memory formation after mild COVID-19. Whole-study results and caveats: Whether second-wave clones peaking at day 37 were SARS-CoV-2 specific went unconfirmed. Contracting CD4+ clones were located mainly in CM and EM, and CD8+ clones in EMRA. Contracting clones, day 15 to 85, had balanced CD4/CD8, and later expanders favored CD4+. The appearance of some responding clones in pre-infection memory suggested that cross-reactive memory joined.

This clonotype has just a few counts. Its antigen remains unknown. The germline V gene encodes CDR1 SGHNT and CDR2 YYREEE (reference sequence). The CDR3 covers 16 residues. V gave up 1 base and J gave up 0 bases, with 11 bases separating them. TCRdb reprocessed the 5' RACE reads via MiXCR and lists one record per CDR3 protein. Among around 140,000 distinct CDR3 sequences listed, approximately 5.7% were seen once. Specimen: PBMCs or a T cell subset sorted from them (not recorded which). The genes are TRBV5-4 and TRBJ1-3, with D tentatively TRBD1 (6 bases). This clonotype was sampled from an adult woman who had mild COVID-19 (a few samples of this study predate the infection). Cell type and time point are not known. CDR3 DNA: TGTGCCAGCAGCTTGACCCGGGGGGCCTCTGGAAACACCATATATTTT. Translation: CASSLTRGASGNTIYF.